The 28 T cell receptor beta chains given below trace back to one sample, sequenced in a study of Graves' ophthalmopathy and Graves' hyperthyroidism. Amplifying from RNA transcripts, the study obtained TCR beta CDR3 regions. RT-PCR was first run with HTBI primers, then multiplex PCR in a second round. Using its own MiXCR run on the multiplex PCR reads, TCRdb lists one record per CDR3 protein. The table lists about 590,000 distinct CDR3 sequences, under 40% of them singletons. Source material: peripheral blood or thyroid tissue (not recorded which). These receptors all come from an adult man with Graves' hyperthyroidism.

A word on this clonotype: The missing conserved phenylalanine or tryptophan at the end of this CDR3 makes a read error likely. The DNA is left out, because the CDR3 cannot be placed on it with certainty; the CDR3 is given as TCRdb lists it. The chain recombines TRBV15 with TRBJ1-6. Germline V lookup: CDR1 LNHNV, CDR2 YYDKDF (reference sequence). The CDR3 region is 9 residues in length, termini included. The chain's CDR3 is CATSRDRTV.

The chain uses TRBV10-3 and TRBJ2-6; D is unresolved. The germline V gene has CDR1 ENHRY and CDR2 SYGVKD. CDR3 length equals 15 residues. V lost 10 bases and J 0 bases, leaving 13 bases between the germline ends. Here the CDR3 reads CATPLRSSGANVLTF. CDR3 nucleotides: TGTGCCACCCCTCTAAGGAGCTCTGGGGCCAACGTCCTGACTTTC.

Ten or more counts support this clonotype. The CDR3 here is CASSHDLGQFPLTFF. Written as DNA, the CDR3 is TGTGCCAGCAGCCACGATCTGGGACAGTTCCCCTTGACTTTCTTT. This chain connects TRBV3-1 to TRBJ1-1; 7 bases are a match to TRBD1. The CDR3 extends over 15 amino acids. Germline CDR1 reads LGHDT; CDR2 reads YNNKEL (reference sequence). J lost 12 bases, V lost 3 bases, and 16 bases had no gene match.

This clonotype was recorded a few times. This sequence joins TRBV28 and TRBJ1-2; 7 nucleotides agree with TRBD1. After removal of 7 bases from V and 6 bases from J, the junction contained 8 bases not matched to a gene. Germline assignment: CDR1 MDHEN and CDR2 SYDVKM. This CDR3 is 13 amino acids long. CDR3 in amino acids: CASTPTGRNGYTF. The CDR3 coding sequence is TGTGCCAGCACCCCGACAGGGCGTAATGGCTACACCTTC.

This clonotype was seen just once. A much larger clone is a single base away; this may be a read error. Because it lacks the conserved phenylalanine or tryptophan at the end, this CDR3 is likely a read error. The chain employs TRBV3-1 and TRBJ2-5, with D possibly being TRBD1 (5 bases). V lost 3 bases to trimming and J lost 2 bases, with 10 bases between them. Germline loops: CDR1 LGHDT, CDR2 YNNKEL (reference sequence). This CDR3 is 14 amino acids long. In DNA form, the CDR3 reads TGTGCCAGCAGCCATGCTGACAGACAAGAGACCCAGTACCTC. Amino acid sequence: CASSHADRQETQYL.

The genes are TRBV20-1 and TRBJ2-2; D might be TRBD1 (6 bases). From germline, CDR1 is DFQATT and CDR2 SNEGSKA (reference sequence). Deletions cut 5 bases from V and 3 bases from J, with 10 bases between. The CDR3 contains 13 residues. The CDR3 bases are TGCAGTGCTTCCGGGACATACACCGGGGAGCTGTTTTTT. Protein: CSASGTYTGELFF.

As to this clonotype: A single base separates this from a much larger clone, so it may be a read error. This rearrangement joins TRBV19 to TRBJ1-3; a possible D gene is TRBD1 (5 bases). This CDR3 is 15 amino acids long. Germline CDR1 and CDR2: LNHDA and SQIVND (reference sequence). The CDR3 region has the DNA TGTGCCAGTAGTCGCCCGGGGACGGCCGGAAACGCCATATATTTT. This translates into CASSRPGTAGNAIYF.

This clonotype was detected many times. The chain recombines TRBV5-6 with TRBJ1-2; tentative D call: TRBD1 (6 bases). Deletions cut 2 bases from V and 3 bases from J, with 17 bases between. CDR1 SGHDT and CDR2 YYEEEE come from the germline V gene. The CDR3 consists of 16 residues. The CDR3, as DNA: TGTGCCAGCAGCTTCCAAGCCGCCGGACAGCACTATGGCTACACCTTC. The encoded protein is CASSFQAAGQHYGYTF.

The chain couples TRBV11-3 to TRBJ2-7, with D tentatively TRBD1 (6 bases). The J call may be wrong; the DNA end is better matched by TRBJ2-1. The germline V gene has CDR1 SGHNT and CDR2 YENEEA. The CDR3 has 15 amino acids. DNA for the CDR3: TGTGCCAGCAGCTTAGTTAGAACAGGGTACAATGAGCAGTTCTTC. Translation gives CASSLVRTGYNEQFF.

As for this clonotype: This may come from a read error, since a much larger clone is one base off. The DNA is left out, because the CDR3 cannot be placed on it with certainty; the CDR3 is given as TCRdb lists it. The J gene is TRBJ1-1, the V gene TRBV5-1; the table gives TRBD1 as D, unverified against the DNA. The CDR3 has 15 amino acids, counting both end residues. Germline V gives CDR1 SGHRS, CDR2 YFSETQ. The CDR3 sequence is CASSLFGQGNTEASF.

This clonotype showed up just a few times. This clone may be a read error of a much larger clone one base away. The chain recombines TRBV7-2 with TRBJ2-7; 7 bases agree with TRBD1. The CDR3 consists of 14 residues. CDR1 and CDR2 from the germline V gene are SGHTA and FQGNSA. This chain's CDR3 is CASSYRDRDYEQCF. In DNA, the CDR3 is TGTGCCAGCAGCTACCGGGACAGAGACTACGAGCAGTGCTTC.

Of note for this clonotype: This may stem from a read error, because a much larger clone lies one nucleotide away. This likely comes from a read error, as the CDR3 has no conserved phenylalanine or tryptophan at its end. In DNA, the CDR3 is TGCAGTGCTAGAGCCTCCGGGACAACTTACACTGAAGCTTTCATT. Encoded protein: CSARASGTTYTEAFI. This chain links TRBV20-1 with TRBJ1-1, with a weak D call TRBD1 (6 bases). The CDR3 sequence is 15 residues long. Germline-derived CDR1 and CDR2 are DFQATT and SNEGSKA (reference sequence). V was clipped by 1 base and J by 3 bases, with 15 bases between them.

This clonotype was found many times. The CDR3 nucleotides read TGTGCCAGCAGCTTAGGCCCAAGGGGGGCGCGGGGCAATCAGCCCCAGCATTTT. Residues: CASSLGPRGARGNQPQHF. The rearrangement links TRBV13 to TRBJ1-5; D might be TRBD1 (6 bases). The CDR3 runs to 18 residues. Germline values: CDR1 PRHDT, CDR2 FYEKMQ (reference sequence). V was trimmed by 0 bases and J by 2 bases, leaving 17 bases between them.

This clonotype was counted at least ten times. The chain joins TRBV2 to TRBJ2-7; 9 bases agree with TRBD1. There are 14 residues in the CDR3. The ends lost 5 bases at V and 4 bases at J; junction bases unmatched: 6. The germline V gene has CDR1 SNHLY and CDR2 FYNNEI. The CDR3 region is CASSTPGQGYEQYF. CDR3 in DNA: TGTGCCAGCAGTACTCCGGGACAGGGTTACGAGCAGTACTTC.

In its sample, this clonotype was seen many times. The chain is built from TRBV2 and TRBJ2-5, with D perhaps TRBD1 (6 bases). CDR1 is SNHLY, CDR2 FYNNEI, per germline. The CDR3 spans 14 residues. Deletions cut 4 bases from V and 3 bases from J, with 12 bases between. The CDR3 nucleotides are TGTGCCAGCAGTGGGGTAGGACAGAAAGAGACCCAGTACTTC. Its translation is CASSGVGQKETQYF. The full variable domain, with the rest looked up from reference TRBV2 and TRBJ2-5, is EPEVTQTPSHQVTQMGQEVILRCVPISNHLYFYWYRQILGQKVEFLVSFYNNEISEKSEIFDDQFSVERPDGSNFTLKIRSTKLEDSAMYFCASSGVGQKETQYFGPGTRLLVL.

The chain employs TRBV15 and TRBJ2-2; 8 positions match TRBD2. J was trimmed by 7 bases and V by 1 base; bases with no gene match: 11. Germline CDR1 LNHNV, CDR2 YYDKDF (reference sequence). This CDR3 contains 17 residues. The CDR3 loop is CATSRARAGGIGGELFF. The CDR3 nucleotides read TGTGCCACCAGCAGAGCGCGCGCGGGGGGCATAGGCGGGGAGCTGTTTTTT. The complete variable domain, with remaining parts taken from reference TRBV15 and TRBJ2-2, reads DAMVIQNPRYQVTQFGKPVTLSCSQTLNHNVMYWYQQKSSQAPKLLFHYYDKDFNNEADTPDNFQSRRPNTSFCFLDIRSPGLGDTAMYLCATSRARAGGIGGELFFGEGSRLTVL.

Many counts were recorded for this clonotype. The V gene is TRBV29-1, the J gene TRBJ1-2, with TRBD1 matching 8 bases. CDR3 size: 15 residues. CDR1 and CDR2 from the germline V gene are SQVTM and ANQGSEA. Trimming cost V 0 bases and J 4 bases; bases outside gene matches: 7. CDR3 DNA sequence: TGCAGCGTTGAAGATTGGCAGGGGGCGGCCTATGGCTACACCTTC. The encoded protein is CSVEDWQGAAYGYTF.

This clonotype was detected once. This chain links TRBV29-1 with TRBJ2-6; 8 positions agree with TRBD1. Trimming took 8 bases from V and 2 from J; bases not matched to a gene: 5. CDR1 SQVTM and CDR2 ANQGSEA come from the germline V gene. This CDR3 contains 14 residues. The CDR3 is CSSEDRAGANVLTF. CDR3 nucleotides: TGCAGCTCTGAGGACAGGGCTGGGGCCAACGTCCTGACTTTC.

The chain has TRBV7-8 and TRBJ1-1; 11 nucleotides line up with TRBD1. This CDR3 spans 17 amino acids. Germline trimming cut 4 bases from V and 0 bases from J; bases unmatched to any gene: 7. Germline V gene data show CDR1 as SGHVS and CDR2 as FQNEAQ. The CDR3 spells CASSSAGTGGLNTEAFF. Written as DNA, the CDR3 is TGTGCCAGCAGCTCAGCCGGGACAGGGGGACTGAACACTGAAGCTTTCTTT.

The chain carries TRBV7-9 and TRBJ1-5; D is uncertain. The V end was cut by 6 bases, the J end by 3 bases, with 15 bases between. Looked up from germline, CDR1 is SEHNR and CDR2 is FQNEAQ (reference sequence). The CDR3 is 15 amino acids. The CDR3 region has the DNA TGTGCCAGCAGTTTGGGCCTGGGCTTCAATCAGCCCCAGCATTTT. Protein: CASSLGLGFNQPQHF.

The chain has TRBV10-2 and TRBJ2-7, with 15 bases lining up with TRBD2. In germline, CDR1 is WSHSY, CDR2 SAAADI. The length of the CDR3 is 15 residues. With 9 bases clipped from V and 3 bases from J, the junction kept 6 bases outside the gene matches. The CDR3 protein is CASARTSGGDYEQYF. CDR3 DNA sequence: TGCGCCAGTGCCCGGACTAGCGGGGGGGACTACGAGCAGTACTTC.

This clonotype has more than one count but fewer than ten. The chain has TRBV2 and TRBJ1-2; possible D gene TRBD1, 6 bases. CDR1 is SNHLY, CDR2 FYNNEI, per germline. The CDR3 runs to 16 residues. Trimming stripped 0 bases from V and 3 bases from J, with 14 bases between. CDR3 bases: TGTGCCAGCAGTGAAGCGCGGAGGGGGTTCGACTATGGCTACACCTTC. Its translation is CASSEARRGFDYGYTF.

Many counts were recorded for this clonotype. The rearrangement links TRBV19 to TRBJ2-2; 7 nucleotides align to TRBD2. With V trimmed by 3 bases and J by 0 bases, 7 bases remained unmatched. CDR1 is LNHDA, CDR2 SQIVND, per germline (reference sequence). This CDR3 spans 17 amino acids. The CDR3 DNA reads as TGTGCCAGTAGTATCCACTCGGGGGGAACGAACACCGGGGAGCTGTTTTTT. This encodes CASSIHSGGTNTGELFF.

Worth noting for this clonotype: Sequence at one end of the junction differs from germline and may be a read error. The V and J genes are TRBV7-9 and TRBJ2-7, with TRBD1 identical over 8 bases. Germline V gene sequence: CDR1 SEHNR, CDR2 FQNEAQ (reference sequence). The CDR3 covers 16 residues. CDR3 loop: CASSFDSGTGTDEQYF. CDR3 DNA: TGCGCCAGCAGCTTCGATTCCGGGACAGGAACAGACGAGCAGTACTTC. Using reference TRBV7-9 and TRBJ2-7 for the parts outside the CDR3, the full variable domain is DTGVSQNPRHKITKRGQNVTFRCDPISEHNRLYWYRQTLGQGPEFLTYFQNEAQLEKSRLLSDRFSAERPKGSFSTLEIQRTEQGDSAMYLCASSFDSGTGTDEQYFGPGTRLTVT.

The chain carries TRBV5-1 and TRBJ1-2; D is perhaps TRBD1 (6 bases). This CDR3 has 15 residues. Trimming stripped 3 bases from V and 9 bases from J, with 21 bases between. The germline gives CDR1 SGHRS, CDR2 YFSETQ. CDR3 region: CASSWVDSPVLRYTF. The CDR3 bases are TGCGCCAGCAGCTGGGTGGACAGCCCAGTCTTACGCTACACCTTC.

There are many counts of this clonotype. The V call is TRBV5-5, the J call TRBJ1-2; 8 nucleotides match TRBD1. V lost 1 base to trimming and J lost 8 bases; unmatched junction nucleotides: 7. There are 14 residues in the CDR3. The germline gives CDR1 SGHKS, CDR2 YYEKEE (reference sequence). CDR3 DNA sequence: TGTGCCAGCAGCTTGCGGACAGGGCCGGGGGGCTACACCTTC. Translation gives CASSLRTGPGGYTF.

J is TRBJ2-7 and V is TRBV4-1, with TRBD1 matching 8 bases. J lost 0 bases, V lost 0 bases, and 7 bases had no gene match. Per the germline V gene, CDR1 is MGHRA and CDR2 is YSYEKL. This CDR3 comprises 17 residues. In DNA form, the CDR3 reads TGCGCCAGCAGCCAAGATTTTAGGACAGGGTTCTCCTACGAGCAGTACTTC. The encoded protein is CASSQDFRTGFSYEQYF.

This clonotype was recorded a few times. This rearrangement joins TRBV7-9 to TRBJ2-3, with D hard to call. This CDR3 region has 14 residues. With 5 bases removed from V and 2 bases from J, the gap between germline ends came to 11 bases. Per the germline V gene, CDR1 is SEHNR and CDR2 is FQNEAQ (reference sequence). The CDR3 region has the DNA TGTGCCAGCAGCCCGCTATGGGACACAGATACGCAGTATTTT. This encodes CASSPLWDTDTQYF.